A single T cell receptor beta chain is shown here with its context. Between the trimmed V and J ends, which lost 5 bases and 7 bases, there was a span of 21 bases. CDR3 length equals 15 residues. Germline V lookup: CDR1 SGHVS, CDR2 FQNEAQ. In the authors' methods: Reference gene primer amplification gave estimated nucleated cell counts. TCRdb keeps only in-frame clones here, not all; method: immunoSEQ multiplex PCR. V and J calls and clone size are copied from that table; D and trimming were computed from the DNA. There are just under 95,000 clones in the sample; approximately 80% occur only once, and 15% to 20% lies in the top ten. This entry comes from a study of blood T cell repertoires in COVID-19. At the level of the study: Samples came from the United States, Italy and Spain, spanning acute and convalescent COVID-19. T cells, B-cell-depleted T cells, or PBMCs provided the cDNA or gDNA that served as material.

The clonotype was recovered from a human donor in a cohort sampled during active COVID-19. The source material was peripheral blood. The J gene is TRBJ2-7, the V gene TRBV7-8; TRBD1 is a possible D gene (6 bases). The CDR3 reads CASSLITGQVGEQYF. The CDR3 DNA is TGTGCCAGCAGCCTAATTACAGGGCAAGTGGGGGAGCAGTACTTC.